This TCR beta chain is from a study of cytomegalovirus exposure and HLA in healthy donors. Study outcomes and limitations: Later analysis revealed greater clonal expansion in HLA-associated TCR beta chains than in equally common others. Several of the most significant clusters appeared linked to common viral pathogens, based on a later analysis. TCR beta V segments were, for the most part, productive about 87% or about 30% of the time in an earlier analysis. The likely origin of a cluster of highly shared sequence variants was a sequencing artifact.

This CDR3 has 15 amino acids. Per germline, CDR1 SGHVS and CDR2 FNYEAQ. The J segment lost 13 bases and the V segment lost 1 base, leaving 8 bases of the junction unmatched. 60 Vbeta and 13 Jbeta primers were used in PCR. The assay was immunoSEQ multiplex PCR, and TCRdb's table has in-frame clones only and misses some. The sample holds 200,000 to 250,000 clones, roughly 79% seen once. To note about this clone: Its antigen is still unknown.

The chain links TRBV7-6 to TRBJ1-6; TRBD1 matches at 9 bases. The TCR sequence derives from a woman aged 35 to 49 in good health and CMV-seronegative. The sequencing sample was made of PBMCs. CDR3 sequence (DNA): TGTGCCAGCAGCTTAGGTGTCGGACAGGGGTCCCCCCTCCACTTT. Translating it yields CASSLGVGQGSPLHF.